Listed below are T cell receptor beta chains from one sample, sequenced in a study of blood T cell repertoires in COVID-19. Clones were sequenced by immunoSEQ multiplex PCR, and TCRdb holds only the in-frame ones, with some missing. Of 150,000 to 200,000 clones in the sample, approximately 88% were seen once. Sample: PBMCs or T cells enriched from blood (not recorded which). All receptors come from a woman aged 55-70 years who had recovered from COVID-19. The CDR3 runs from the conserved cysteine through the conserved F or W. The order of the fields is CDR3 protein, clone size, J gene, V gene. Expanded clones get a size class; other rows say once, few or many, or leave the size out.

CAIRTSGGLGETQYF,-,TRBJ2-5,TRBV10-3
CAWRRQVRVNEQFF,-,TRBJ2-1,TRBV30
CAWTRDIGTEAFF,-,TRBJ1-1,TRBV30
CASLGPGRNTEAFF,-,TRBJ1-1,TRBV6-5
CASSIGGGRTEAFF,-,TRBJ1-1,TRBV5-6
CASSPGTVNSEKLFF,-,TRBJ1-4,TRBV5-1
CASSVRRGSDTQYF,few,TRBJ2-3,TRBV9
CASSTTGRNIQYF,few,TRBJ2-4,TRBV19
CASSSRGTAETQYF,-,TRBJ2-5,TRBV5-4
CASSVGQGSGTGELFF,-,TRBJ2-2,TRBV9
CASRGHPNTGELFF,-,TRBJ2-2,TRBV2
CASSEWGTGETQYF,-,TRBJ2-5,TRBV25-1
CASGWINREPHF,-,TRBJ1-6,TRBV28
CASSPTGGPTLYYGYTF,few,TRBJ1-2,TRBV4-1
CASSPSLTSGTYNEQFF,-,TRBJ2-1,TRBV3-1/TRBV3-2
CASSEASSGGQPQHF,-,TRBJ1-5,TRBV2
CASSRPGLIYNEQFF,-,TRBJ2-1,TRBV14
CASSESAGMTEKLFF,-,TRBJ1-4,TRBV10-1
CSVLGANKWYNEQFF,-,TRBJ2-1,TRBV29-1
CASSQGRETQYF,-,TRBJ2-5,TRBV19
CASSPRTNQETQYF,-,TRBJ2-5,TRBV9
CASKELVREGDTQYF,few,TRBJ2-3,TRBV2
CASRGQAFSYEQYF,-,TRBJ2-7,TRBV28
CASSQSGNQPQHF,-,TRBJ1-5,TRBV3-1/TRBV3-2
CASSWGLAANYNEQFF,-,TRBJ2-1,TRBV9
CATSDSGLAGGSYEQYF,-,TRBJ2-7,TRBV24-1
CASSYKLLDRGHGYTF,-,TRBJ1-2,TRBV5-5
CASSRAVGGRRLTDTQYF,-,TRBJ2-3,TRBV18
CASSLEARGERPGNTIYF,-,TRBJ1-3,TRBV5-6
CASSLRENQPQHF,-,TRBJ1-5,TRBV5-8